What follows are 32 T cell receptor beta chains derived from one specimen sequenced in a study of monozygotic twins with inflammatory bowel disease. TCRdb re-called the 5' RACE reads, yielding one record per CDR3 amino acid sequence without DNA. The repertoire table contains about 210,000 distinct CDR3 sequences. The specimen sequenced was blood. The receptors originated from a human donor with ulcerative colitis or Crohn's disease, or a healthy co-twin of an affected twin (not recorded which).

The V call is TRBV6-2 or TRBV6-3, the J call TRBJ1-2; the D call of TRBD1 rests on TCRdb alone, since no DNA is present to check it. CDR1 and CDR2 (germline): MNHEY, SVGEGT. This CDR3 comprises 14 residues. CDR3 sequence: CASRWDRAFGGYTF.

This chain joins TRBV3-1 and TRBJ1-1; there is no DNA to check the TCRdb D call of TRBD1. Germline values: CDR1 LGHDT, CDR2 YNNKEL (reference sequence). The length of the CDR3 is 15 residues. The CDR3 sequence: CASSPNTDRRPEAFF. Full variable domain (missing parts from reference TRBV3-1 and TRBJ1-1): DTAVSQTPKYLVTQMGNDKSIKCEQNLGHDTMYWYKQDSKKFLKIMFSYNNKELIINETVPNRFSPKSPDKAHLNLHINSLELGDSAVYFCASSPNTDRRPEAFFGQGTRLTVV.

The chain recombines TRBV24-1 with TRBJ2-2. Germline V gene sequence: CDR1 KGHDR, CDR2 SFDVKD. The length of the CDR3 is 16 residues. The CDR3 spells CATMPTTASNTGELFF.

V gene TRBV12-3 or TRBV12-4 combines with J gene TRBJ1-5. CDR3 length: 13 residues. The CDR3 here is CASSLTAYQPQHF.

The chain is built from TRBV5-8 and TRBJ1-1; the TCRdb D gene call, TRBD1, has no DNA to confirm it. From germline, CDR1 is SGHTS and CDR2 YDEGEE. This CDR3 comprises 13 residues. CDR3 residues: CASNRDEPTEAFF.

The chain uses TRBV28 and TRBJ1-1; TCRdb's assignment of TRBD1 cannot be checked, as there is no DNA. This CDR3 comprises 14 residues. Germline lookup yields CDR1 MDHEN and CDR2 SYDVKM. CDR3 amino acids: CASSISPGNTEAFF.

The J gene is TRBJ2-4, the V gene TRBV20-1; TCRdb returns TRBD2, unconfirmable since there is no DNA. The CDR3 is made up of 13 amino acids. Germline V gene data show CDR1 as DFQATT and CDR2 as SNEGSKA (reference sequence). The CDR3 sequence is CSATGLPIHIQYF.

The chain links TRBV5-1 to TRBJ1-5. The CDR3 is made up of 12 amino acids. Germline CDR1 is SGHRS and CDR2 is YFSETQ. CDR3: CASSMVDQPQHF.

The chain employs TRBV7-9 and TRBJ1-6. Germline V lookup: CDR1 SEHNR, CDR2 FQNEAQ (reference sequence). CDR3 length: 14 amino acids. The CDR3 here is CASGRNVIDSPLHF.

The chain is built from TRBV7-2 and TRBJ2-7; TCRdb selects TRBD1, and the lack of DNA leaves this call unchecked. This CDR3 has 14 amino acids. Germline loops: CDR1 SGHTA, CDR2 FQGNSA. CDR3 residues: CASSWGRRGEEQYF.

The rearrangement uses TRBV20-1 and TRBJ1-2. The CDR3 has 13 residues. Germline lookup yields CDR1 DFQATT and CDR2 SNEGSKA (reference sequence). The CDR3 here is CSAGSGIIYGYTF.

The chain joins TRBV5-1 to TRBJ2-7; TCRdb lists TRBD1, though no DNA is available to test this call. Germline V gene sequence: CDR1 SGHRS, CDR2 YFSETQ. This CDR3 contains 14 residues. Here the CDR3 reads CASSLEEGRSEQYF.

The chain carries TRBV20-1 and TRBJ1-1; TCRdb selects TRBD1, and the lack of DNA leaves this call unchecked. The germline V gene encodes CDR1 DFQATT and CDR2 SNEGSKA (reference sequence). The CDR3 is 13 residues long. The CDR3 sequence: CSARGSWGAEAFF.

The chain has TRBV7-2 and TRBJ2-2; the TCRdb call, TRBD2, lacks DNA for checking. The CDR3 totals 14 residues. The germline V gene has CDR1 SGHTA and CDR2 FQGNSA. The CDR3: CASSLRQSTGELFF. The variable domain in full, completed from reference TRBV7-2 and TRBJ2-2, reads GAGVSQSPSNKVTEKGKDVELRCDPISGHTALYWYRQSLGQGLEFLIYFQGNSAPDKSGLPSDRFSAERTGGSVSTLTIQRTQQEDSAVYLCASSLRQSTGELFFGEGSRLTVL.

This sequence joins TRBV5-1 and TRBJ2-5. This CDR3 has 13 amino acids. Germline V gene lookup returns CDR1 SGHRS and CDR2 YFSETQ. CDR3 protein: CASRTVGQETQYF.

The V call is TRBV5-1, the J call TRBJ2-5; checking the TCRdb D call of TRBD1 is not possible without DNA. The germline V gene encodes CDR1 SGHRS and CDR2 YFSETQ. CDR3 length: 13 amino acids. The CDR3 sequence: CASYPGPQETQYF. The full variable domain, in which reference TRBV5-1 and TRBJ2-5 provide the parts outside the CDR3, is KAGVTQTPRYLIKTRGQQVTLSCSPISGHRSVSWYQQTPGQGLQFLFEYFSETQRNKGNFPGRFSGRQFSNSRSEMNVSTLELGDSALYLCASYPGPQETQYFGPGTRLLVL.

The chain's CDR3 is CSAADRENSPLHF. The chain joins TRBV20-1 to TRBJ1-6; TCRdb designates TRBD1, a call that cannot be tested without DNA. Germline V gene lookup returns CDR1 DFQATT and CDR2 SNEGSKA (reference sequence). The CDR3 length is 13 residues.

The V gene is TRBV7-2, the J gene TRBJ2-1; there is no DNA to check the TCRdb D call of TRBD1. The CDR3 runs 15 residues. CDR1 and CDR2 (germline): SGHTA, FQGNSA. CDR3 amino acids: CASSLDRGLYNEQFF.

V and J are TRBV11-2 and TRBJ1-1. Germline CDR1 reads SGHAT; CDR2 reads FQNNGV. The CDR3 is 17 amino acids. The CDR3 here is CASSRAQPRLLNTEAFF.

This chain uses TRBV7-8 with TRBJ2-7; checking the TCRdb D call of TRBD1 is not possible without DNA. The CDR3 is made up of 15 amino acids. The germline CDR1 and CDR2 sequences are SGHVS and FQNEAQ. Here the CDR3 reads CASSPPGVRVYEQYF.

This chain connects TRBV18 to TRBJ2-5. Germline CDR1 is KGHSH and CDR2 is LQKENI. The CDR3 is 12 residues long. The CDR3 sequence is CASSPAQETQYF.

This rearrangement joins TRBV12-3 or TRBV12-4 to TRBJ2-1; there is no DNA to check the TCRdb D call of TRBD2. This CDR3 spans 16 amino acids. CDR3 sequence reads: CASQNYSGGPEFEQFF.

The CDR3 protein is CASSLFISGRGDTQYF. This chain connects TRBV7-6 to TRBJ2-3; the TCRdb call, TRBD1, lacks DNA for checking. Germline-derived CDR1 and CDR2 are SGHVS and FNYEAQ. The CDR3 runs 16 residues. The whole variable domain, remainder taken from reference TRBV7-6 and TRBJ2-3, is GAGVSQSPRYKVTKRGQDVALRCDPISGHVSLYWYRQALGQGPEFLTYFNYEAQQDKSGLPNDRFSAERPEGSISTLTIQRTEQRDSAMYRCASSLFISGRGDTQYFGPGTRLTVL.

This chain joins TRBV27 and TRBJ2-2; TCRdb selects TRBD2, and the lack of DNA leaves this call unchecked. The CDR3 runs to 16 residues. Germline V gene data show CDR1 as MNHEY and CDR2 as SMNVEV (reference sequence). CDR3 sequence reads: CASSLPSGGNTGELFF.

This chain connects TRBV7-2 to TRBJ2-7; TCRdb outputs TRBD1, but without DNA this stays unchecked. Germline CDR1 is SGHTA and CDR2 is FQGNSA. The CDR3 loop spans 14 amino acids. This chain's CDR3 is CASSLVGGDLEQYF.

V is TRBV20-1 and J is TRBJ2-5; TCRdb lists TRBD2, though no DNA is available to test this call. Germline V gene data show CDR1 as DFQATT and CDR2 as SNEGSKA (reference sequence). The CDR3 contains 12 residues. The CDR3 reads CSATREGETQYF.

The gene calls are TRBV5-1 and TRBJ2-5; the D call from TCRdb, TRBD2, cannot be confirmed without DNA. Germline CDR1 is SGHRS and CDR2 is YFSETQ. This CDR3 region has 18 residues. This chain's CDR3 is CASTRRGLAGGPRETQYF.

The chain is built from TRBV12-3 or TRBV12-4 and TRBJ1-3. The CDR3 is 15 residues long. CDR3 amino acids: CASSLFRDSGNTIYF.

J is TRBJ2-7 and V is TRBV2; lacking DNA, the TRBD1 call made by TCRdb goes unchecked. This CDR3 is built from 13 residues. Looked up from germline, CDR1 is SNHLY and CDR2 is FYNNEI. The CDR3 spells CASSAGGRYEQYF.

The chain recombines TRBV5-1 with TRBJ2-4; the TRBD2 assignment by TCRdb is unverifiable without DNA. In germline, CDR1 is SGHRS, CDR2 YFSETQ. The CDR3 spans 15 residues. The CDR3 sequence is CASSSGGVPKNIQYF.

The chain uses TRBV6-5 and TRBJ1-3. Germline CDR1 MNHEY, CDR2 SVGAGI. The CDR3 spans 13 residues. The CDR3 loop is CASTRGSGNTIYF.

V is TRBV4-1 and J is TRBJ2-1. This CDR3 is 16 amino acids long. Germline V gives CDR1 MGHRA, CDR2 YSYEKL. CDR3: CASSQVPGDTYNEQFF.